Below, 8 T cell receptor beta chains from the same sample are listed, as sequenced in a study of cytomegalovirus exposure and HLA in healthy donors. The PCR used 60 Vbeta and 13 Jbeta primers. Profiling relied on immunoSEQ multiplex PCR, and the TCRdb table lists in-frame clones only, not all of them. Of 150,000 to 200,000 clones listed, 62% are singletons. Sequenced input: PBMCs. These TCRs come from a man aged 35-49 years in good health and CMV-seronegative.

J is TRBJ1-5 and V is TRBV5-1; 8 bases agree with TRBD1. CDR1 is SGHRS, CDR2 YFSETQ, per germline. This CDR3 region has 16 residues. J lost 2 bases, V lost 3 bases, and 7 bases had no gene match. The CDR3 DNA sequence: TGCGCCAGCAGCTGGACCGGGACAGGAGGCAATCAGCCCCAGCATTTT. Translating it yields CASSWTGTGGNQPQHF.

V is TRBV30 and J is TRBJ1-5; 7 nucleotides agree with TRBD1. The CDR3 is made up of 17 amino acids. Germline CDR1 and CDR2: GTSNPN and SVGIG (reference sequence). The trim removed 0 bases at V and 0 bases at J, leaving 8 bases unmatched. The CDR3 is CAWSVKGRGISNQPQHF. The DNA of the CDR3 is TGTGCCTGGAGTGTAAAGGGCAGGGGGATTAGCAATCAGCCCCAGCATTTT. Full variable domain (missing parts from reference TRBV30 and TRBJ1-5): SQTIHQWPATLVQPVGSPLSLECTVEGTSNPNLYWYRQAAGRGLQLLFYSVGIGQISSEVPQNLSASRPQDRQFILSSKKLLLSDSGFYLCAWSVKGRGISNQPQHFGDGTRLSIL.

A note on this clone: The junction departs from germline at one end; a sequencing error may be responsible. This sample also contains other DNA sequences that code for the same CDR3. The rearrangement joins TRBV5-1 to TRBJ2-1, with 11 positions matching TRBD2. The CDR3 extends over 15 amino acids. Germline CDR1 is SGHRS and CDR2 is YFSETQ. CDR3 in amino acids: CASSSGLAAYNEQFF. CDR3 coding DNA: TGCGCCAGTAGCTCGGGACTAGCGGCCTACAATGAGCAGTTCTTC. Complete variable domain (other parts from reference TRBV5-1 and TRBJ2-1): KAGVTQTPRYLIKTRGQQVTLSCSPISGHRSVSWYQQTPGQGLQFLFEYFSETQRNKGNFPGRFSGRQFSNSRSEMNVSTLELGDSALYLCASSSGLAAYNEQFFGPGTRLTVL.

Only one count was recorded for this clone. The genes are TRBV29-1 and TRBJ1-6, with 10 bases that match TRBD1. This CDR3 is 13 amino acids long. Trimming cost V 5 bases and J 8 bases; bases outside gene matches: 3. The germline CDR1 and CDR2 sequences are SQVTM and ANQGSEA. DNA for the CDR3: TGCAGCGTTTCGGGGACAGGGGATTCACCCCTCCACTTT. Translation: CSVSGTGDSPLHF. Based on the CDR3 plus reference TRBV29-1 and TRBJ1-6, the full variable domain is SAVISQKPSRDICQRGTSLTIQCQVDSQVTMMFWYRQQPGQSLTLIATANQGSEATYESGFVIDKFPISRPNLTFSTLTVSNMSPEDSSIYLCSVSGTGDSPLHFGNGTRLTVT.

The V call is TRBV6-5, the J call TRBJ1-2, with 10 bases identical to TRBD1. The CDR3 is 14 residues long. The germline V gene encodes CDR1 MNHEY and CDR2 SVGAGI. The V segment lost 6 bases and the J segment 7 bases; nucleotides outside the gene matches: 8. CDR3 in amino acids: CASSRQGASRGYTF. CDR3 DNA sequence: TGTGCCAGCAGCCGACAGGGGGCGAGTCGTGGCTACACCTTC.

The CDR3 DNA follows: TGTGCCAGCAGCCTCCTGTCGGGGGGGAAGAGCGGGGAGCTGTTTTTT. Its protein is CASSLLSGGKSGELFF. The chain has TRBV11-3 and TRBJ2-2; 8 bases map to TRBD2. Germline V gene sequence: CDR1 SGHNT, CDR2 YENEEA. V dropped 5 bases and J dropped 7; count of bases not matched to a gene: 12. CDR3 length: 16 amino acids.

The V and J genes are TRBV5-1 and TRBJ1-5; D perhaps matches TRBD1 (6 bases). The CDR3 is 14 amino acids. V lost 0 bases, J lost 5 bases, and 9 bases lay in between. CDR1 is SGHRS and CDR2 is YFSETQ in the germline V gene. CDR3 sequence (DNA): TGCGCCAGCAGCTTGGGGACAGCAGATCAGCCCCAGCATTTT. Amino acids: CASSLGTADQPQHF.

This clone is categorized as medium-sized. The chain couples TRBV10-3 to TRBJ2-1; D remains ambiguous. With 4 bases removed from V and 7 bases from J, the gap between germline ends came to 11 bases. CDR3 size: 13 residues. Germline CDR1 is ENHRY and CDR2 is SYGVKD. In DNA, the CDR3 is TGTGCCATCAGTGGGGCCGATGGGAATGAGCAGTTCTTC. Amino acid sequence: CAISGADGNEQFF.